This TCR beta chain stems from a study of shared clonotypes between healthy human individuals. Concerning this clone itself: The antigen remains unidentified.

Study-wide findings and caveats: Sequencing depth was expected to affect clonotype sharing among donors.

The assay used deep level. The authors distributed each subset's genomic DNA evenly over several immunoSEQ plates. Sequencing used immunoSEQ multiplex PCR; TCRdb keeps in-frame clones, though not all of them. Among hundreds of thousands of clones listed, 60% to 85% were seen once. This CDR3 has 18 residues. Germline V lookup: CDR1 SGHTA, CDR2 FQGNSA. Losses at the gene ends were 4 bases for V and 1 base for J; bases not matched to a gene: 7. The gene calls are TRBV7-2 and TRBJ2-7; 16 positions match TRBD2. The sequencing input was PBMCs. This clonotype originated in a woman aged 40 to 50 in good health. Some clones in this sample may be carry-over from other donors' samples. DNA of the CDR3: TGTGCCAGCAGCTATCCGGGACTAGCGGGAGGGTTATCCTACGAGCAGTACTTC. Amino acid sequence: CASSYPGLAGGLSYEQYF. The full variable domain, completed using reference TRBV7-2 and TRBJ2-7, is GAGVSQSPSNKVTEKGKDVELRCDPISGHTALYWYRQSLGQGLEFLIYFQGNSAPDKSGLPSDRFSAERTGGSVSTLTIQRTQQEDSAVYLCASSYPGLAGGLSYEQYFGPGTRLTVT.